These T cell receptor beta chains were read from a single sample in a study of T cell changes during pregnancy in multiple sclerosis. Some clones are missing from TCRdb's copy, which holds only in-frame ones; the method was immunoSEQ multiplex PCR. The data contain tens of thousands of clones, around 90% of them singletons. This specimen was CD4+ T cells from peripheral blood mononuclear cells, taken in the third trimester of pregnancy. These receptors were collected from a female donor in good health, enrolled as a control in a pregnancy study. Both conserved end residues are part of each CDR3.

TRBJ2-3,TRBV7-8,CASRIAGGIGYF
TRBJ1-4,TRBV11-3,CASSLGPGVEKLFF
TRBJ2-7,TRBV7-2,CASSSTGYEQYF
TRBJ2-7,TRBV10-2,CASSGAGQQSYEQYF
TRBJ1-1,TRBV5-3,CARSLGLGGRSEGTEAFF
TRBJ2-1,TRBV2,CASREDSSGGNEQFF
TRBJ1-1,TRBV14,CASSRGGGAFF
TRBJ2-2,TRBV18,CASSPTLTGSRAGELFF
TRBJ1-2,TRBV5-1,CASSPTGADYGYTF
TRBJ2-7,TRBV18,CASSQTTGDEQYF
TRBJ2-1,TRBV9,CASSGSGGVYNEQFF
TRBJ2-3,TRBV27,CASSLGGVSTDTQYF
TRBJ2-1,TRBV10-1,CASSTGTGVGEQFF
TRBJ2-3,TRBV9,CASSFNTDTQYF
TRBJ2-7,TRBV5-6,CASSLRDTAYEQYF
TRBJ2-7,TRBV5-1,CASSPGLAGAYEQYF
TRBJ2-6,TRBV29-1,CSVALLSGANVLTF
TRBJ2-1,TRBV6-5,CASSYPGLDEQFF
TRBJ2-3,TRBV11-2,CASSGKGTSGALGTQYF
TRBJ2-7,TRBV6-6,CASSYSEVTYEQYF
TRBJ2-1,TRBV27,CASTIAGGPNEQFF
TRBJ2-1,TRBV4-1,CASSPDPGGGGRLEQFF
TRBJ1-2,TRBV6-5,CASSKQGNYGYTF
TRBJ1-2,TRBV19,CASSSSPASGYTF
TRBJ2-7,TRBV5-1,CASSLSVSSEQYF
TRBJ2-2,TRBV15,CATSRMTLGATGELFF
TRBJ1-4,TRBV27,CASSFSQGGEKLFF
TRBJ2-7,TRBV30,CAWSVGTGYHEQYF
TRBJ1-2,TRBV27,CASSHTNYGYTF
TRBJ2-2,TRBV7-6,CASSLGLGSTNTGELFF
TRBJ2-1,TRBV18,CASSPPGQGANEQFF
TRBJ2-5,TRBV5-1,CASSFSWAGDGGTQYF
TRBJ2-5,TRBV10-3,CAISETRTGGGETQYF
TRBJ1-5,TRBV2,CASSEGGPAEPQHF
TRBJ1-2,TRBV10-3,CAITPGGFYGYTF
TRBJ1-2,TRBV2,CASLFTPGAYGYTF
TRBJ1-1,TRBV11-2,CASSLDLSNSNTEAFF
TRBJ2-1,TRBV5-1,CASSLLAGYNEQFF
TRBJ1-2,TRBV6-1,CASHGSDYGYTF
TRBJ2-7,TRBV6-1,CASRYWDTSSYEQYF
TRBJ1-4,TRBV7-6,CASSWTGANEKLFF
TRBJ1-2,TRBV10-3,CAISAGGGRSYGYTF
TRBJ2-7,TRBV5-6,CASSFPRGFVGQYF
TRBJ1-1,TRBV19,CASSMDTRNTEAFF
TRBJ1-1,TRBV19,CASSIRQGEAFF
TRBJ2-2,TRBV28,CASSRTGGWTGELFF
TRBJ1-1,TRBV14,CASSRRGQGEAFF
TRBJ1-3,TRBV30,CAWSVFGGGGNTIYF
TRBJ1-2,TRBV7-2,CASSLDGFGYTF
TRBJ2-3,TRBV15,CATSRGGNGGDTQYF
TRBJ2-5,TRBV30,CAWSIQETQYF
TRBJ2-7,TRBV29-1,CSAILALEQYF
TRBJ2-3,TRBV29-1,CSVARQGGADTQYF
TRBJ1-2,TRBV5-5,CASSAGMDYGYTF
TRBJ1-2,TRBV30,CAWRIQQPVFGYTF
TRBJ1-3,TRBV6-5,CASSYKGSSGNTIYF
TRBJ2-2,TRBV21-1,CASSKMETSGHLSPQNTGELFF
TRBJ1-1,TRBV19,CASSFTGVNTEAFF
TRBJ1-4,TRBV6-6,CASRTGSTNEKLFF
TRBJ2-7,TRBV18,CASSPRQTAYEQYF